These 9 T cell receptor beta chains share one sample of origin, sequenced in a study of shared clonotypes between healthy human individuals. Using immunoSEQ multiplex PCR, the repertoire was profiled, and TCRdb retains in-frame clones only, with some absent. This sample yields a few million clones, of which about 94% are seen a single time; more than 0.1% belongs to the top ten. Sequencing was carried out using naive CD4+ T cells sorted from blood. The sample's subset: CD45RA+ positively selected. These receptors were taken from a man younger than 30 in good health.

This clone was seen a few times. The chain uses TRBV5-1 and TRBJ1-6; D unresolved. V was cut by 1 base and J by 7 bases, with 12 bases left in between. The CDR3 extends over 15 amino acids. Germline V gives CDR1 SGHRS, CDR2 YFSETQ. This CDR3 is CASSLPGSGNSPLHF. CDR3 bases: TGCGCCAGCAGCTTGCCCGGAAGCGGCAATTCACCCCTCCACTTT.

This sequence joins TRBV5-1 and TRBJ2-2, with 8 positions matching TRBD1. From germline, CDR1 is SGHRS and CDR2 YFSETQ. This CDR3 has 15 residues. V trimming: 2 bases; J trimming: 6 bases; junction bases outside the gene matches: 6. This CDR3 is CASSFGQGPAGELFF. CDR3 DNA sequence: TGCGCCAGCAGCTTCGGACAGGGCCCGGCCGGGGAGCTGTTTTTT.

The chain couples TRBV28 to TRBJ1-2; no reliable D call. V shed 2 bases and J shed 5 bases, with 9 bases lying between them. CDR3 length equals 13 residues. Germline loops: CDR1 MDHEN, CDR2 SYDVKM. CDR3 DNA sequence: TGTGCCAGCAGTTTAAGTGGGAAATATGGCTACACCTTC. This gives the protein CASSLSGKYGYTF.

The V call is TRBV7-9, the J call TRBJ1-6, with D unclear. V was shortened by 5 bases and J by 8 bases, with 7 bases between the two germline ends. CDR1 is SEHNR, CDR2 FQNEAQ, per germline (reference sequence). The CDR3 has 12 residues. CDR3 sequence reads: CASSGRDSPLHF. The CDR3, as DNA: TGTGCCAGCAGCGGACGGGATTCACCCCTCCACTTT.

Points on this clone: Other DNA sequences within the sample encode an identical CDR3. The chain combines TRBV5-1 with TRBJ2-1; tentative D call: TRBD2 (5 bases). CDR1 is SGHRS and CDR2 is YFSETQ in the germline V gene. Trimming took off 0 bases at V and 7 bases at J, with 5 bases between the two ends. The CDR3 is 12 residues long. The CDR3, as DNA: TGCGCCAGCAGCTTGGGAGGGAATGAGCAGTTCTTC. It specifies CASSLGGNEQFF.

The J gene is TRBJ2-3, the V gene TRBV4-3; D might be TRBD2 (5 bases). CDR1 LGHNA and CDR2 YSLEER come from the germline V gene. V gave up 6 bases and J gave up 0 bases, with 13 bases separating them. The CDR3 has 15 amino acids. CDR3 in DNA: TGCGCCAGCAGTCTCCGAGGCGGGAGCACAGATACGCAGTATTTT. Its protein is CASSLRGGSTDTQYF.

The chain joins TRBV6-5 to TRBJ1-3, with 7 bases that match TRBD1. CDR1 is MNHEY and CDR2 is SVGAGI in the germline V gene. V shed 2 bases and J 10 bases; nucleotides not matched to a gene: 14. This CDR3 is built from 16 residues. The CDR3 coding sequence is TGTGCCAGCAGTTACCGCTATACAGGGGCCCCGGGGACCATATATTTT. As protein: CASSYRYTGAPGTIYF.

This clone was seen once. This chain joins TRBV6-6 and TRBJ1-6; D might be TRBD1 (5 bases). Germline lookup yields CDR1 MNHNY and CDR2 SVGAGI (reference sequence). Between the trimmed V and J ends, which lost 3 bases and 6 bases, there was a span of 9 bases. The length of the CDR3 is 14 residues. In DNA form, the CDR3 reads TGTGCCAGCAGTTATGGCGGGGCTAATTCACCCCTCCACTTT. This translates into CASSYGGANSPLHF.

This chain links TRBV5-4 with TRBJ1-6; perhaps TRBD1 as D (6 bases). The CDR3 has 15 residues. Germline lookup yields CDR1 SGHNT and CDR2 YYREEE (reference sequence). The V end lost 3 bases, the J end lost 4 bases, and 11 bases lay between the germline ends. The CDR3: CASSSATGYNSPLHF. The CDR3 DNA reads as TGTGCCAGCAGCTCCGCGACAGGATATAATTCACCCCTCCACTTT. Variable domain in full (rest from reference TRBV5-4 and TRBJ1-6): ETGVTQSPTHLIKTRGQQVTLRCSSQSGHNTVSWYQQALGQGPQFIFQYYREEENGRGNFPPRFSGLQFPNYSSELNVNALELDDSALYLCASSSATGYNSPLHFGNGTRLTVT.